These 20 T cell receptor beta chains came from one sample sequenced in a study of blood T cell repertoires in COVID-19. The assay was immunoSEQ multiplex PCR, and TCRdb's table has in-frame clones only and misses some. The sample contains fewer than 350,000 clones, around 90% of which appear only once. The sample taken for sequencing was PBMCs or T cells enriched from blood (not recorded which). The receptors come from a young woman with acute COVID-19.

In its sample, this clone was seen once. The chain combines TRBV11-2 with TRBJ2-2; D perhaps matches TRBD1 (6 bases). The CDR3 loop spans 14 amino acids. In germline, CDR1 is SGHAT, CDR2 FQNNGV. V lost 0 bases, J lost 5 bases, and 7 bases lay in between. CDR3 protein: CASSLDRGTGELFF. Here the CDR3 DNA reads TGTGCCAGCAGCTTAGACAGGGGTACCGGGGAGCTGTTTTTT.

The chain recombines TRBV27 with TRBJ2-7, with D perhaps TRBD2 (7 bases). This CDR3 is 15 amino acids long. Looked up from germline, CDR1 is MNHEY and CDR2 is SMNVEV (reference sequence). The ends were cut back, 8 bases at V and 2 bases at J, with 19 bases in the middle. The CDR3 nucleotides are TGTGCCAGCCGGGGGGCGCTCCCCACTCCCTACGAGCAGTACTTC. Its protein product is CASRGALPTPYEQYF.

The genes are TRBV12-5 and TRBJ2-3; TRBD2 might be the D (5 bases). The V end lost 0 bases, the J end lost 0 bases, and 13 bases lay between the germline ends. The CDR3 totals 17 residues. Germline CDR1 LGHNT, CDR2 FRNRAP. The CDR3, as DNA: TGTGCTAGTGGTTTGGTTCGGTCTAGCCAGAGCACAGATACGCAGTATTTT. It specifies CASGLVRSSQSTDTQYF.

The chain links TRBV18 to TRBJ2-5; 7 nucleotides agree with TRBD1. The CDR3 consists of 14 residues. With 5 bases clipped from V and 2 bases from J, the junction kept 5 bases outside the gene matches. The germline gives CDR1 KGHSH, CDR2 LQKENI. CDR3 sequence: CASSTTGQQETQYF. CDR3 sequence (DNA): TGTGCCAGCTCAACGACGGGACAGCAAGAGACCCAGTACTTC.

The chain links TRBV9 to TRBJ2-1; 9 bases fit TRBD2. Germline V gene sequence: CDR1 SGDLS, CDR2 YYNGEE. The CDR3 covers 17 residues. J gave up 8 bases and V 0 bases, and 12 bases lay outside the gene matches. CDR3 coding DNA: TGTGCCAGCAGCGTAGTTAGCGGGGGCACTAATTACCATGAGCAGTTCTTC. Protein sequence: CASSVVSGGTNYHEQFF.

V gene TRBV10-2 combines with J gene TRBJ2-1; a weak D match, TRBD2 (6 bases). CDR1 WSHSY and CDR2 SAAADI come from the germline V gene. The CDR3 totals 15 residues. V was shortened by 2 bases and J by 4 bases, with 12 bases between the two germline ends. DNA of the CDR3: TGCGCCAGCAGTGAGGGGGGGAGCACGTACAATGAGCAGTTCTTC. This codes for CASSEGGSTYNEQFF.

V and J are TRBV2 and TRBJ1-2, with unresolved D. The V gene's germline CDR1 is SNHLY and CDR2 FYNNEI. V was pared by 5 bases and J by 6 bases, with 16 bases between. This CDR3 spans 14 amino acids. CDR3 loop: CASSLRGNYNGYTF. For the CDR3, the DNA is TGTGCCAGCAGTCTTCGGGGAAACTATAATGGCTACACCTTC.

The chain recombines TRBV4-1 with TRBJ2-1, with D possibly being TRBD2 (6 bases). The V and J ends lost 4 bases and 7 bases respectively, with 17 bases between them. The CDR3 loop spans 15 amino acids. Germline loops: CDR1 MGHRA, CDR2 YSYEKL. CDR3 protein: CASSRGAEGRNEQFF. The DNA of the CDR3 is TGCGCCAGCAGCCGCGGTGCGGAGGGCCGGAATGAGCAGTTCTTC.

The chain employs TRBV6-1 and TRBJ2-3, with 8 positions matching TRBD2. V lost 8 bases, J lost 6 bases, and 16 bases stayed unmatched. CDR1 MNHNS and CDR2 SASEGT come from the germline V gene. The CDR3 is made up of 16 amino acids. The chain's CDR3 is CASGKDPGLVVDTQYF. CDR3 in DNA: TGTGCCAGCGGTAAAGACCCGGGACTAGTTGTTGATACGCAGTATTTT.

DNA for the CDR3: TGTGCCAGCAGCCGGGGGGGCCAGAACACAGATACGCAGTATTTT. Translated: CASSRGGQNTDTQYF. The V call is TRBV6-4, the J call TRBJ2-3; 8 bases are shared with TRBD2. Germline CDR1 is MRHNA and CDR2 is SNTAGT. With V trimmed by 6 bases and J by 2 bases, 7 bases remained unmatched. The length of the CDR3 is 15 residues.

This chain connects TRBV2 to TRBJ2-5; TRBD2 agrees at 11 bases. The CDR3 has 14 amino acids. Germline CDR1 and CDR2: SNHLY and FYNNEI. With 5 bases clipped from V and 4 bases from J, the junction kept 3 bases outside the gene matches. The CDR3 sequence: CASSLAGGGETQYF. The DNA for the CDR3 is TGTGCCAGCAGTTTAGCGGGAGGGGGAGAGACCCAGTACTTC.

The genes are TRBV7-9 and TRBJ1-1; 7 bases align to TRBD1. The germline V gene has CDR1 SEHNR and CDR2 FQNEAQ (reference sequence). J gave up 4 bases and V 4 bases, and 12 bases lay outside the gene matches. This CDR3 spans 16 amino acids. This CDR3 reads CASSSPPTGEGTEAFF. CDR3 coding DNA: TGTGCCAGCAGCTCCCCCCCCACAGGGGAAGGCACTGAAGCTTTCTTT.

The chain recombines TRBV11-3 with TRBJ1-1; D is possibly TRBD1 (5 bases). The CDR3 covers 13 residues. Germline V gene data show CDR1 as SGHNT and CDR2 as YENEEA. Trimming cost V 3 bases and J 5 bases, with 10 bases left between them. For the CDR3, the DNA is TGTGCCAGCAGCTTCACGGAGGGGACTGAAGCTTTCTTT. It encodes CASSFTEGTEAFF.

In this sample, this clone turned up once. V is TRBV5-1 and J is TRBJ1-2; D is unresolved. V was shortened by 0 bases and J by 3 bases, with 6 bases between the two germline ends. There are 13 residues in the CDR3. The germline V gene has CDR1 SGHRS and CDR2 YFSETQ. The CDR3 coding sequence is TGCGCCAGCAGCTTGGTAGTGGACTATGGCTACACCTTC. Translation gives CASSLVVDYGYTF.

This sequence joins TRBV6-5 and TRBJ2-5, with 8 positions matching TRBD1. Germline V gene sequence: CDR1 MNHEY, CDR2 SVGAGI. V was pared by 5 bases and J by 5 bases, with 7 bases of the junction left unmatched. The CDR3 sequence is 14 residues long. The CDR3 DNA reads TGTGCCAGCAGTCGAGACAGGGGCGGGGAGACCCAGTACTTC. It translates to CASSRDRGGETQYF.

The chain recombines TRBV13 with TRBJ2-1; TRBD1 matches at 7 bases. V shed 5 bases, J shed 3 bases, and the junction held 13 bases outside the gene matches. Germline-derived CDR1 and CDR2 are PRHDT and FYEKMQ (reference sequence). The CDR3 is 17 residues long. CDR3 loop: CASSNRDRGIFYNEQFF. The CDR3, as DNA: TGTGCCAGCAGCAACCGGGACAGAGGGATTTTCTACAATGAGCAGTTCTTC.

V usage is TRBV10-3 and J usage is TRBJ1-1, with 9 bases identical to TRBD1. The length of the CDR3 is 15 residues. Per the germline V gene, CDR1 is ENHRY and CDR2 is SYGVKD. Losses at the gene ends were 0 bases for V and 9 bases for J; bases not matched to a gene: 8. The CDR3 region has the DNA TGTGCCATCAGTGAGTCTTTCGGGACAGGGCGTAAAGCTTTCTTT. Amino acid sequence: CAISESFGTGRKAFF.

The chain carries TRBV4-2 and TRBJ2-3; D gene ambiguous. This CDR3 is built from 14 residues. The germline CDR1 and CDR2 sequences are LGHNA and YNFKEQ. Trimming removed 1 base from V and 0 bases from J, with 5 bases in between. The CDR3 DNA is TGTGCCAGCAGCCAAGGTCCAAGCACAGATACGCAGTATTTT. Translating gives CASSQGPSTDTQYF.

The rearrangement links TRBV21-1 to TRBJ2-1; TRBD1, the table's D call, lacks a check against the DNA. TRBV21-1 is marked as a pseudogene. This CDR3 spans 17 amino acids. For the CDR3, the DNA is TGTGCCAGCAGCAAAGGGAGGACAGAAAAAAGTTCCAATGAGCAGTTCTTC. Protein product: CASSKGRTEKSSNEQFF.

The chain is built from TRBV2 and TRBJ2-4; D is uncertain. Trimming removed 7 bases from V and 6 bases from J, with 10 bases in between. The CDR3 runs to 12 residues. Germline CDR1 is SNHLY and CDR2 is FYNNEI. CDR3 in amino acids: CASTFHTNIQYF. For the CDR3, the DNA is TGTGCCAGCACCTTCCACACAAACATTCAGTACTTC.